The source of this T cell receptor (beta chain) is a study of cytomegalovirus exposure and HLA in healthy donors. This clone was seen a handful of times. What it recognizes is unknown. The PCR had 60 Vbeta and 13 Jbeta primers. Assay used: immunoSEQ multiplex PCR; TCRdb lists only in-frame clones, some missing. The sample has 150,000 to 200,000 clones, 80% to 85% seen once. The length of the CDR3 is 15 residues. Germline values: CDR1 SGHNT, CDR2 YYREEE (reference sequence). V shed 4 bases and J 1 base; nucleotides not matched to a gene: 3. The study's findings and limits: Presence/absence analyses rested on an assumption that sequencing depth was roughly uniform across donors.

What was sequenced was PBMCs. This receptor was identified in a male donor in good health and CMV-seronegative. V is TRBV5-4 and J is TRBJ1-2, with 11 bases matching TRBD1. The CDR3 nucleotides are TGTGCCAGCAGCCCAGGGACAGGGGGTAACTATGGCTACACCTTC. Translated, it gives CASSPGTGGNYGYTF.